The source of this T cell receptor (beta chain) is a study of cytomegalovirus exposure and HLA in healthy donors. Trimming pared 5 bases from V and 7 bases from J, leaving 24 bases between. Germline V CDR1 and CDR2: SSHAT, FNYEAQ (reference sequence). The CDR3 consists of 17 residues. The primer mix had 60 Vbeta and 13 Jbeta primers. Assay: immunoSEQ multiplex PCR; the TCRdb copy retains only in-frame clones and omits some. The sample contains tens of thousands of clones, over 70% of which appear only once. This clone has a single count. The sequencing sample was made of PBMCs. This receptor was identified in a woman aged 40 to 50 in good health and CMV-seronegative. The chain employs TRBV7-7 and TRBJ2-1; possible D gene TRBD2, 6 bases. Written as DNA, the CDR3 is TGTGCCAGCAGCCAAGACCCTGGGGGAGGTGGAAGAAATGAGCAGTTCTTC. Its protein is CASSQDPGGGGRNEQFF.